This TCR beta chain originates from a study of cytomegalovirus exposure and HLA in healthy donors. The PCR was carried out with 60 Vbeta primers and 13 Jbeta primers. Here immunoSEQ multiplex PCR was the method, and the copy in TCRdb shows in-frame clones only, minus some. The sample includes around 120,000 clones, roughly 80% of them seen just once. Trimming took off 3 bases at V and 1 base at J, with 10 bases between the two ends. The CDR3 is 13 amino acids. CDR1 and CDR2 from the germline V gene are SQVTM and ANQGSEA. The chain uses TRBV29-1 and TRBJ2-7; weak D call: TRBD2 (6 bases). The receptor comes from a woman in her thirties or forties in good health and CMV-seropositive. Input material: PBMCs. CDR3 sequence: CSVEEGGSYEQYF. The CDR3 DNA reads as TGCAGCGTTGAGGAGGGAGGATCCTACGAGCAGTACTTC.